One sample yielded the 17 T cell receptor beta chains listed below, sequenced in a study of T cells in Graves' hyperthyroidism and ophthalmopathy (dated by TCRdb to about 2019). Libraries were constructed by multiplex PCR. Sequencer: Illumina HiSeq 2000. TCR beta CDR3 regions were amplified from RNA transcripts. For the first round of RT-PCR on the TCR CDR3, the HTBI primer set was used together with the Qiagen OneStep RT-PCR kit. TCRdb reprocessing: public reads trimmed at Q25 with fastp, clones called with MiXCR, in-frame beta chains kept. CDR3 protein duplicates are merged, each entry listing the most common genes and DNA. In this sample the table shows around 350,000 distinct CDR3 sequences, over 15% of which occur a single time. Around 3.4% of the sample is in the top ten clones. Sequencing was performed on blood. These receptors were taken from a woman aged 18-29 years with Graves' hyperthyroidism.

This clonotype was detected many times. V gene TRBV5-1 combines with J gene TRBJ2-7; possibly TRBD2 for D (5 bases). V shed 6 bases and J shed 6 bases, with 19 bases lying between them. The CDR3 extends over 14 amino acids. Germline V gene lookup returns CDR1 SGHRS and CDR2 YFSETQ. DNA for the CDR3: TGCGCCAGCACCCTTAGCGCAGGCTTCGGCGAGCAGTACTTC. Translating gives CASTLSAGFGEQYF.

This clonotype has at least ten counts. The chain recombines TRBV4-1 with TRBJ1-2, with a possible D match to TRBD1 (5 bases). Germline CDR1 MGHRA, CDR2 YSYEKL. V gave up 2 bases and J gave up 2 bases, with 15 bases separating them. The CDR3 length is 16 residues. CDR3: CASSQRQRGRNYGYTF. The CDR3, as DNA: TGCGCCAGCAGCCAACGACAGCGAGGGCGGAACTATGGCTACACCTTC.

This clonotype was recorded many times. DNA of the CDR3: TGTGCCAGCAGTGAAAGTCCGGCTAACATAGAGACCCAGTACTTC. Protein: CASSESPANIETQYF. The chain carries TRBV2 and TRBJ2-5; D call uncertain. The CDR3 contains 15 residues. The V gene's germline CDR1 is SNHLY and CDR2 FYNNEI. The V gene lost 2 bases and the J gene lost 4 bases, with 14 bases spanning the gap. The variable domain in full, with the rest retrieved from reference TRBV2 and TRBJ2-5, is EPEVTQTPSHQVTQMGQEVILRCVPISNHLYFYWYRQILGQKVEFLVSFYNNEISEKSEIFDDQFSVERPDGSNFTLKIRSTKLEDSAMYFCASSESPANIETQYFGPGTRLLVL.

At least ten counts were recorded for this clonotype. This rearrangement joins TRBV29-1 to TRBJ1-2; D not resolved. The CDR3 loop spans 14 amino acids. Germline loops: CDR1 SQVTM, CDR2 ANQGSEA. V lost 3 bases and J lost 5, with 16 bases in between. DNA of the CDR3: TGCAGCGTTGATCGGGGAGGGATACGGTATGGCTACACCTTC. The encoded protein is CSVDRGGIRYGYTF. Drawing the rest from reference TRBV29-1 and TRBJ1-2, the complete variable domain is SAVISQKPSRDICQRGTSLTIQCQVDSQVTMMFWYRQQPGQSLTLIATANQGSEATYESGFVIDKFPISRPNLTFSTLTVSNMSPEDSSIYLCSVDRGGIRYGYTFGSGTRLTVV.

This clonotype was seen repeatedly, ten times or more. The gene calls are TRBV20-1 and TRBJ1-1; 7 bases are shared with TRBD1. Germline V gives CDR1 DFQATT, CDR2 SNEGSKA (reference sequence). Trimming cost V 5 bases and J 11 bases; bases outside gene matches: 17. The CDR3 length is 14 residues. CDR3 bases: TGCAGTGCTTCTTCCGGACAGGCAGTCCGGGTGGCTTTCTTT. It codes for CSASSGQAVRVAFF.

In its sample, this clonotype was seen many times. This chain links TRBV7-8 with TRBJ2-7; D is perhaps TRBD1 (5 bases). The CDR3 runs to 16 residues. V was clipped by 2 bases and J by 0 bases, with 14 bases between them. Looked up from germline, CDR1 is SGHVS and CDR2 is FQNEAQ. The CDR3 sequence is CASSLFPQGSSYEQYF. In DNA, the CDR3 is TGTGCCAGCAGCTTATTCCCCCAGGGAAGCTCCTACGAGCAGTACTTC.

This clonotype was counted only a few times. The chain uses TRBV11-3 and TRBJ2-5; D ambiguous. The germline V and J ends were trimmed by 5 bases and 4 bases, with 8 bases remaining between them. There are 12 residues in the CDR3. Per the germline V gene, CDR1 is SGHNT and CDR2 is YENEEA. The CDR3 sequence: CASSVMGETQYF. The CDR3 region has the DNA TGTGCCAGCAGCGTGATGGGAGAGACCCAGTACTTC. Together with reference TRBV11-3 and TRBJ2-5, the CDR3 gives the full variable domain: EAGVVQSPRYKIIEKKQPVAFWCNPISGHNTLYWYLQNLGQGPELLIRYENEEAVDDSQLPKDRFSAERLKGVDSTLKIQPAELGDSAVYLCASSVMGETQYFGPGTRLLVL.

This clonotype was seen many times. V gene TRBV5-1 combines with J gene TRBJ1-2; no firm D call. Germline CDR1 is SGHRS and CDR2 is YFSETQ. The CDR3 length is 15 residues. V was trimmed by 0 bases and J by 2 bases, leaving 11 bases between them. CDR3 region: CASSLVLGPNYGYTF. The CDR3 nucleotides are TGCGCCAGCAGCTTGGTATTGGGCCCCAACTATGGCTACACCTTC.

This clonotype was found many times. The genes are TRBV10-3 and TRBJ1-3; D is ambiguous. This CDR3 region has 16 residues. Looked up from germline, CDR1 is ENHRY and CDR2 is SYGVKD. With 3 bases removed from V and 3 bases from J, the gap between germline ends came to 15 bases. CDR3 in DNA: TGTGCCATCAGTGAAGTCGATAACGGTTTTGGAAACACCATATATTTT. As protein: CAISEVDNGFGNTIYF.

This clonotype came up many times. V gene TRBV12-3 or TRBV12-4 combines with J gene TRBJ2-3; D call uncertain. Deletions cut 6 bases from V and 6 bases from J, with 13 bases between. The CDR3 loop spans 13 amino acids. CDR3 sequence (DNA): TGTGCCAGCAGCCCCAGCCCGGCGGATACGCAGTATTTT. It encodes CASSPSPADTQYF.

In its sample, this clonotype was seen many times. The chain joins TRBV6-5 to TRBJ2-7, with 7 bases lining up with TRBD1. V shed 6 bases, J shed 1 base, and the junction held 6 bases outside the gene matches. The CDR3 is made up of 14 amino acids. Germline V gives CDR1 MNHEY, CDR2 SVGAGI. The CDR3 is CASRRGQSSYEQYF. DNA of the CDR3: TGTGCCAGCAGAAGGGGACAGTCTTCCTACGAGCAGTACTTC.

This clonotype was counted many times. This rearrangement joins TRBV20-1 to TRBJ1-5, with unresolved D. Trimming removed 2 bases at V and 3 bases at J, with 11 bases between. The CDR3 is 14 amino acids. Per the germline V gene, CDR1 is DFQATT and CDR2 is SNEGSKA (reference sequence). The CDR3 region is CSARRQLINQPQHF. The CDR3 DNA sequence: TGCAGTGCTAGACGCCAGCTGATCAATCAGCCCCAGCATTTT.

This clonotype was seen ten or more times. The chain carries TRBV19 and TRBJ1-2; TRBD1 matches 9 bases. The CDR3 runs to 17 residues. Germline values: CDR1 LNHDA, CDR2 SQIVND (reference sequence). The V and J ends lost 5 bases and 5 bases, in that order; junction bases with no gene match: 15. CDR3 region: CASSVPGKPTGGYGYTF. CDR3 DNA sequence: TGTGCCAGTAGTGTGCCTGGAAAACCGACAGGGGGTTATGGCTACACCTTC.

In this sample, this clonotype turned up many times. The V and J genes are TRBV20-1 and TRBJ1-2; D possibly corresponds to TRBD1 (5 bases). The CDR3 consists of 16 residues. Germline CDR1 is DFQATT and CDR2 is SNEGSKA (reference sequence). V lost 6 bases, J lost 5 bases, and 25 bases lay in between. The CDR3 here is CSAIPPSAKRGYGYTF. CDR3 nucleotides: TGCAGTGCCATACCCCCTTCCGCCAAAAGGGGTTATGGCTACACCTTC.

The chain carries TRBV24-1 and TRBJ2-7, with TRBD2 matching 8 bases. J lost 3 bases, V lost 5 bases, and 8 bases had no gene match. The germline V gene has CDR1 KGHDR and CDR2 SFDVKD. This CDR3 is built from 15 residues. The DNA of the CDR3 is TGTGCCACCAGTGTTACCCTAGCGGGCGACTACGAGCAGTACTTC. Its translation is CATSVTLAGDYEQYF.

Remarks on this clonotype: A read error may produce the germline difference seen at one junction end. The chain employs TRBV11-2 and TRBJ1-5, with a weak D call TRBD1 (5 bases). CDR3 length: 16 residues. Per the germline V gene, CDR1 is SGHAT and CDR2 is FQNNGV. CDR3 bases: TGTGCCAGCAGCCGTGGGGGAGTTTTTGCTAATCAGTCCCAGCATTTT. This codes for CASSRGGVFANQSQHF. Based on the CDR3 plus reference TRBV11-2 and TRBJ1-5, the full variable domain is EAGVAQSPRYKIIEKRQSVAFWCNPISGHATLYWYQQILGQGPKLLIQFQNNGVVDDSQLPKDRFSAERLKGVDSTLKIQPAKLEDSAVYLCASSRGGVFANQSQHFGDGTRLSIL.

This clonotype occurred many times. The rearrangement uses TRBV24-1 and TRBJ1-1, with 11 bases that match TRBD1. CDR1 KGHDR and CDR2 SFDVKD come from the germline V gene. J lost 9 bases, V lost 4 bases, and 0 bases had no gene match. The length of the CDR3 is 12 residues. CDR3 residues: CATSEDRGQAFF. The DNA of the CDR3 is TGTGCCACCAGTGAGGACAGGGGGCAAGCTTTCTTT.